Presented here are 27 T cell receptor beta chains from one specimen sequenced in a study of T-cell reconstitution after alpha-beta-depleted transplantation in children. Unique molecular identifiers were built into the TCRbeta library. TCRdb reprocessed the PCR reads via MiXCR and lists one record per CDR3 protein. The sample shows roughly 100,000 distinct CDR3 sequences, under 7% of them seen only once. Material: PBMCs, mostly from graft donor cells, obtained 60 days after TCRalphabeta/CD19-depleted stem cell transplant. The receptors originated from a female patient between 2 and 15 years old who had a stem cell transplant for Fanconi anemia, so the T cells may come from the graft donor.

This clonotype appeared many times. V is TRBV20-1 and J is TRBJ1-1; no clear D gene. The CDR3 has 14 residues. CDR1 is DFQATT, CDR2 SNEGSKA, per germline (reference sequence). Trimming shortened V by 1 base and J by 1 base, and 10 bases separated the two germline ends. For the CDR3, the DNA is TGCAGTGCTAGAGCCCGACTGGGGAACACTGAAGCTTTCTTT. Protein: CSARARLGNTEAFF.

There are many counts of this clonotype. The chain couples TRBV5-1 to TRBJ2-7, with a weak D call TRBD2 (5 bases). This CDR3 contains 16 residues. Germline loops: CDR1 SGHRS, CDR2 YFSETQ. V was cut by 0 bases and J by 9 bases, with 22 bases left in between. The CDR3 coding sequence is TGCGCCAGCAGCTTGGGAATGTCCATACCCTACGAGGGGCAGTACTTC. Protein: CASSLGMSIPYEGQYF.

The V and J genes are TRBV7-3 and TRBJ2-3; D is possibly TRBD1 or TRBD2 (6 bases each). Germline V lookup: CDR1 SGHTA, CDR2 FQGTGA. This CDR3 comprises 15 residues. Between the trimmed V and J ends, which lost 5 bases and 2 bases, there was a span of 14 bases. DNA for the CDR3: TGTGCCAGCAGCATGATCGGGGGCTTCACAGATACGCAGTATTTT. Translated: CASSMIGGFTDTQYF.

At least ten counts were recorded for this clonotype. This chain links TRBV9 with TRBJ2-7, with 8 nucleotides matching TRBD1. CDR1 is SGDLS and CDR2 is YYNGEE in the germline V gene. Trimming at V came to 4 bases and at J to 3 bases, leaving 6 bases not matched to a gene. CDR3 length equals 14 residues. The CDR3 DNA reads as TGTGCCAGCAGCCCCGGACAGGGAGACTACGAGCAGTACTTC. Translating gives CASSPGQGDYEQYF.

In this sample, this clonotype turned up many times. This rearrangement joins TRBV20-1 to TRBJ2-1, with D possibly matching TRBD1 (6 bases). The CDR3 spans 9 residues. Germline V gene data show CDR1 as DFQATT and CDR2 as SNEGSKA (reference sequence). CDR3 coding DNA: TGCAGGACAGGTAATGAGCAGTTCTTC. It yields the protein CRTGNEQFF.

This chain joins TRBV5-4 and TRBJ1-6; no definite D call. The CDR3 is made up of 14 amino acids. The ends were cut back, 2 bases at V and 7 bases at J, with 10 bases in the middle. CDR1 SGHNT and CDR2 YYREEE come from the germline V gene (reference sequence). CDR3 region: CASSFSRGNSPLHF. CDR3 DNA: TGTGCCAGCAGCTTTTCCCGAGGAAATTCACCCCTCCACTTT.

As for this clonotype: One junction end disagrees with the germline gene, perhaps due to a read error. The gene calls are TRBV11-2 and TRBJ2-7, with a tentative D call TRBD1 (7 bases). Germline CDR1 reads SGHAT; CDR2 reads FQNNGV. The CDR3 totals 17 residues. The CDR3 DNA sequence: TGTGCCAGCAGCTTAGATATGGGTTTTGCGGGACAGTACGGGCAGTACTTC. As protein: CASSLDMGFAGQYGQYF.

This clonotype was seen ten or more times. The CDR3: CASRLNRLAHPYEQYF. The CDR3 coding sequence is TGTGCCAGCAGACTTAACCGACTAGCTCACCCCTACGAGCAGTACTTC. This rearrangement joins TRBV6-2 or TRBV6-3 to TRBJ2-7, with 7 bases fitting TRBD2. Germline V gene lookup returns CDR1 MNHEY and CDR2 SVGEGT. J gave up 2 bases and V 6 bases, and 13 bases lay outside the gene matches. The CDR3 covers 16 residues.

This clonotype was seen ten or more times. This rearrangement joins TRBV4-2 to TRBJ2-7; a weak D match, TRBD2 (6 bases). This CDR3 is built from 15 residues. Germline-derived CDR1 and CDR2 are LGHNA and YNFKEQ. V gave up 0 bases and J gave up 4 bases, with 13 bases separating them. The CDR3 here is CASSQEFNGGYEQYF. DNA for the CDR3: TGTGCCAGCAGCCAAGAGTTCAATGGGGGGTACGAGCAGTACTTC.

This clonotype appeared many times. V is TRBV11-3 and J is TRBJ2-1, with 9 positions matching TRBD2. CDR3 length: 19 residues. Unmatched junction bases numbered 14, after V lost 1 base and J lost 4 bases. Germline V gene lookup returns CDR1 SGHNT and CDR2 YENEEA. The CDR3 sequence is CASSLGGTSYDIRYNEQFF. The CDR3 DNA reads as TGTGCCAGCAGCTTAGGAGGGACTAGCTATGACATACGGTACAATGAGCAGTTCTTC.

This chain joins TRBV6-2 or TRBV6-3 and TRBJ2-7; 8 positions match TRBD1. Germline V gene lookup returns CDR1 MNHEY and CDR2 SVGEGT. V lost 2 bases and J lost 1; bases outside the gene matches: 7. The CDR3 sequence is 16 residues long. In DNA form, the CDR3 reads TGTGCCAGCAGTTACCCAAGACAGGGGACATCCTACGAGCAGTACTTC. It codes for CASSYPRQGTSYEQYF.

V and J are TRBV10-2 and TRBJ1-2; maybe TRBD1 (5 bases). Germline V gives CDR1 WSHSY, CDR2 SAAADI. V gave up 6 bases and J gave up 5 bases, with 16 bases separating them. The CDR3 consists of 14 residues. The DNA of the CDR3 is TGCGCCAGCAGATTTACAGGAGAAGAGTATGGCTACACCTTC. Translated, it gives CASRFTGEEYGYTF.

This clonotype occurred a few times. The V and J genes are TRBV6-1 and TRBJ1-1; 8 bases are a match to TRBD1. The CDR3 spans 15 residues. J was trimmed by 2 bases and V by 8 bases; bases with no gene match: 10. Germline loops: CDR1 MNHNS, CDR2 SASEGT. The CDR3 here is CASSSGGFLNTEAFF. CDR3 in DNA: TGTGCCAGCTCTTCAGGGGGCTTTCTAAACACTGAAGCTTTCTTT.

In this sample, this clonotype turned up a few times. The V call is TRBV3-1, the J call TRBJ2-7; 15 bases align to TRBD2. Germline assignment: CDR1 LGHDT and CDR2 YNNKEL (reference sequence). The J segment lost 6 bases and the V segment lost 2 bases, leaving 8 bases of the junction unmatched. This CDR3 is built from 17 residues. The CDR3 loop reads CASSQRWTSGRGAEQYF. CDR3 DNA: TGTGCCAGCAGCCAAAGGTGGACTAGCGGGAGGGGGGCCGAGCAGTACTTC.

Many counts were recorded for this clonotype. This chain joins TRBV12-3 or TRBV12-4 and TRBJ1-5; 8 positions agree with TRBD1. The CDR3 loop spans 13 amino acids. V lost 6 bases and J lost 6; bases outside the gene matches: 4. CDR3 amino acids: CASRSGGGQPQHF. The DNA for the CDR3 is TGTGCCAGCAGGTCAGGGGGCGGTCAGCCCCAGCATTTT.

The V call is TRBV5-1, the J call TRBJ2-7; the D gene is possibly TRBD2 (5 bases). Germline CDR1 and CDR2: SGHRS and YFSETQ. Between the trimmed V and J ends, which lost 4 bases and 6 bases, there was a span of 11 bases. The CDR3 has 12 residues. The chain's CDR3 is CASSRDWGEQYF. The CDR3 DNA is TGCGCCAGCAGCCGGGATTGGGGCGAGCAGTACTTC.

This clonotype was counted between two and nine times. V is TRBV7-8 and J is TRBJ1-2; a possible D gene is TRBD1 (5 bases). The V end was cut by 9 bases, the J end by 5 bases, with 13 bases between. There are 12 residues in the CDR3. Germline V gene sequence: CDR1 SGHVS, CDR2 FQNEAQ. The CDR3 is CASGGGAYGYTF. As DNA, the CDR3 is TGTGCCAGTGGCGGAGGGGCATATGGCTACACCTTC.

This clonotype was recorded at least ten times. This chain joins TRBV12-3 or TRBV12-4 and TRBJ1-5; TRBD1 is a possible D gene (6 bases). The CDR3 extends over 13 amino acids. V gave up 5 bases and J gave up 5 bases, with 10 bases separating them. In DNA, the CDR3 is TGTGCCAGCAGTCGGACAGTTTATCAGCCCCAGCATTTT. It yields the protein CASSRTVYQPQHF.

The sample holds a few counts of this clonotype. The gene calls are TRBV5-1 and TRBJ2-5; 10 nucleotides match TRBD1. CDR3 length: 15 amino acids. Losses at the gene ends were 0 bases for V and 1 base for J; bases not matched to a gene: 0. CDR1 is SGHRS, CDR2 YFSETQ, per germline. Here the CDR3 DNA reads TGCGCCAGCAGCTTGGGGACAGGGGGCCAAGAGACCCAGTACTTC. This sequence encodes CASSLGTGGQETQYF.

The table lists this clonotype with many counts. The chain joins TRBV6-2 or TRBV6-3 to TRBJ2-7; 8 nucleotides agree with TRBD1. There are 13 residues in the CDR3. Trimming at V came to 6 bases and at J to 3 bases, leaving 4 bases not matched to a gene. Germline V gene sequence: CDR1 MNHEY, CDR2 SVGEGT. CDR3 in amino acids: CASRGTGHYEQYF. CDR3 coding DNA: TGTGCCAGCAGAGGGACAGGCCACTACGAGCAGTACTTC.

This clonotype has at least ten counts. The final CDR3 position lacks the conserved phenylalanine or tryptophan, pointing to a likely read error. The limits of the CDR3 on the DNA are not certain, so only TCRdb's listed CDR3 is given. The V call is TRBV19, the J call TRBJ2-7. With termini counted, the CDR3 has 11 amino acids. Germline CDR1 is LNHDA and CDR2 is SQIVND (reference sequence). This CDR3 is CASSIDRDSAS.

This clonotype was seen ten or more times. The V gene is TRBV24-1, the J gene TRBJ2-1, with D perhaps given as TRBD1 or TRBD2 (5 bases each). Looked up from germline, CDR1 is KGHDR and CDR2 is SFDVKD. The CDR3 totals 16 residues. The V and J ends lost 7 bases and 6 bases respectively, with 21 bases between them. CDR3 sequence: CATSQPGRGSSNEQFF. CDR3 in DNA: TGTGCCACCAGCCAGCCGGGACGGGGTTCTTCCAATGAGCAGTTCTTC.

This clonotype showed up many times. The chain combines TRBV20-1 with TRBJ2-7; D unresolved. Per germline, CDR1 DFQATT and CDR2 SNEGSKA (reference sequence). Trimming left V 1 base short and J 6 bases short, with 7 bases between. The length of the CDR3 is 11 residues. DNA of the CDR3: TGCAGTGCTAGAGCGTACAGCGAGCAGTACTTC. It specifies CSARAYSEQYF.

This clonotype was found a few times. The chain links TRBV6-5 to TRBJ2-3, with no clear D. CDR3 length equals 14 residues. Trimming took 4 bases from V and 2 from J, leaving 10 bases between them. From germline, CDR1 is MNHEY and CDR2 SVGAGI. In DNA, the CDR3 is TGTGCCAGCAGTTCCCCATCGATCACAGATACGCAGTATTTT. This translates into CASSSPSITDTQYF.

The rearrangement links TRBV5-1 to TRBJ1-2; no firm D call. This CDR3 has 14 amino acids. Germline V CDR1 and CDR2: SGHRS, YFSETQ. V was pared by 3 bases and J by 1 base, with 10 bases between. The CDR3 is CASSSPGLNYGYTF. The CDR3 DNA follows: TGCGCCAGCAGCTCGCCGGGCCTTAACTATGGCTACACCTTC. Using reference TRBV5-1 and TRBJ1-2 for the parts outside the CDR3, the full variable domain is KAGVTQTPRYLIKTRGQQVTLSCSPISGHRSVSWYQQTPGQGLQFLFEYFSETQRNKGNFPGRFSGRQFSNSRSEMNVSTLELGDSALYLCASSSPGLNYGYTFGSGTRLTVV.

This chain joins TRBV24-1 and TRBJ2-1; 13 positions agree with TRBD2. The J segment lost 9 bases and the V segment lost 4 bases, leaving 5 bases of the junction unmatched. Germline assignment: CDR1 KGHDR and CDR2 SFDVKD. CDR3 length equals 15 residues. For the CDR3, the DNA is TGTGCCACCAGTGAAAGACTAGCGGGGGGAAGTGAGCAGTTCTTC. Translation: CATSERLAGGSEQFF.

This clonotype showed up many times. This chain links TRBV5-1 with TRBJ2-5; no clear D. Germline loops: CDR1 SGHRS, CDR2 YFSETQ. CDR3 length: 16 amino acids. V lost 5 bases to trimming and J lost 3 bases, with 20 bases between them. The CDR3 spells CASSPQLYYAEETQYF. CDR3 DNA: TGCGCCAGCAGTCCTCAACTTTACTACGCTGAAGAGACCCAGTACTTC.